The next 2 T cell receptor beta chains were all read from a single sample in a study of cytomegalovirus exposure and HLA in healthy donors. The primer mix had 60 Vbeta and 13 Jbeta primers. Libraries were prepared by immunoSEQ multiplex PCR; TCRdb keeps only in-frame clonotypes and omits some of them. The table shows about 90,000 clones, with about 69% occurring only once. The sequencing input was PBMCs. The source of these receptors is a woman in her late teens or twenties in good health and CMV-seropositive.

The rearrangement links TRBV5-6 to TRBJ2-2; 8 positions match TRBD2. V lost 2 bases to trimming and J lost 9 bases; unmatched junction nucleotides: 6. In germline, CDR1 is SGHDT, CDR2 YYEEEE. The CDR3 is made up of 14 amino acids. CDR3 sequence: CASSFRGGNRELFF. In nucleotides, the CDR3 is TGTGCCAGCAGCTTCCGGGGGGGGAACCGGGAGCTGTTTTTT.

J is TRBJ2-6 and V is TRBV6-1; D is possibly TRBD2 (7 bases). Trimming cost V 0 bases and J 2 bases, with 11 bases left between them. This CDR3 spans 17 amino acids. In germline, CDR1 is MNHNS, CDR2 SASEGT. In nucleotides, the CDR3 is TGTGCCAGCAGTGAAGCGGGGGGGCGAACTGGGGCCAACGTCCTGACTTTC. Protein product: CASSEAGGRTGANVLTF.